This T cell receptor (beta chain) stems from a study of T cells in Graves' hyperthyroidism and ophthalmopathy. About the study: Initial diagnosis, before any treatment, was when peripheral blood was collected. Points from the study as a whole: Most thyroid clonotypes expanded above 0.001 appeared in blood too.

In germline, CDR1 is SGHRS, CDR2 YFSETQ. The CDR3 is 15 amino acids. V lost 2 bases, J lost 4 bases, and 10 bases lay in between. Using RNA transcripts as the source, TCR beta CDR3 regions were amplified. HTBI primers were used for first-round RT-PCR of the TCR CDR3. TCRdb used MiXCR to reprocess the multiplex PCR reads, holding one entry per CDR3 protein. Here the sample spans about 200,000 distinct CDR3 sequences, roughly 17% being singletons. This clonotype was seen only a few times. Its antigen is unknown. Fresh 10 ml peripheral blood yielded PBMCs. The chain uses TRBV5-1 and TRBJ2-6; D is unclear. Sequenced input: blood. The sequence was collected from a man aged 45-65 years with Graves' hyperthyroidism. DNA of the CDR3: TGCGCCAGCAGCTTTGGGATGGTAGGGGCCAACGTCCTGACTTTC. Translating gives CASSFGMVGANVLTF.